This record covers a single T cell receptor beta chain. The antigen remains undetermined. This entry is derived from a study of T cell responses to AZD1222 COVID-19 vaccine. Overall study: Timing groups of about 4 and about 12 weeks for second doses were pooled.

The repertoire was sequenced with immunoSEQ multiplex PCR; TCRdb's copy has only in-frame clones and lacks some. The table shows about 170,000 clones, with approximately 95% occurring only once. The study's findings and limits: Scientists sampled the repertoires only once the peak T cell response had passed.

The CDR3 sequence is 18 residues long. Germline V gives CDR1 PRHDT, CDR2 FYEKMQ (reference sequence). Germline trimming cut 5 bases from V and 5 bases from J; bases unmatched to any gene: 16. This chain uses TRBV13 with TRBJ1-5, with 9 bases lining up with TRBD1. The TCR sequence derives from an adult in good health. Here the sequenced sample was peripheral blood, taken on day 0 of AZD1222 vaccination. For the CDR3, the DNA is TGTGCCAGCAGCGATCAACCCGGGACAGGGTACAGTTATCAGCCCCAGCATTTT. Translated: CASSDQPGTGYSYQPQHF.